This T cell receptor (beta chain) stems from a study of cytomegalovirus exposure and HLA in healthy donors. Study-wide results and caveats: Cytomegalovirus association was assigned to approximately 180 TCR beta chains. Rarity characterized most TCR sequences, yet some public TCRs appeared in many donors.

The V and J ends lost 4 bases and 3 bases respectively, with 10 bases between them. There are 14 residues in the CDR3. The germline V gene encodes CDR1 SEHNR and CDR2 FQNEAQ (reference sequence). Only a few counts were recorded for this clone. Its antigen is unidentified. Other nucleotide sequences from this sample produce the same CDR3. PCR was performed using 60 Vbeta and 13 Jbeta primers. Profiling relied on immunoSEQ multiplex PCR, and the TCRdb table lists in-frame clones only, not all of them. Of 75,000 to 100,000 clones detected, 60% to 75% appear once; the ten largest clones hold 0.95% to 1.5%.

The chain couples TRBV7-9 to TRBJ1-5; D may be TRBD1 (5 bases). The sample comprised PBMCs. The clonotype was recovered from a female donor in good health and CMV-seronegative. CDR3 amino acids: CASSSSTDNQPQHF. Written as DNA, the CDR3 is TGTGCCAGCAGCTCTTCGACAGACAATCAGCCCCAGCATTTT.